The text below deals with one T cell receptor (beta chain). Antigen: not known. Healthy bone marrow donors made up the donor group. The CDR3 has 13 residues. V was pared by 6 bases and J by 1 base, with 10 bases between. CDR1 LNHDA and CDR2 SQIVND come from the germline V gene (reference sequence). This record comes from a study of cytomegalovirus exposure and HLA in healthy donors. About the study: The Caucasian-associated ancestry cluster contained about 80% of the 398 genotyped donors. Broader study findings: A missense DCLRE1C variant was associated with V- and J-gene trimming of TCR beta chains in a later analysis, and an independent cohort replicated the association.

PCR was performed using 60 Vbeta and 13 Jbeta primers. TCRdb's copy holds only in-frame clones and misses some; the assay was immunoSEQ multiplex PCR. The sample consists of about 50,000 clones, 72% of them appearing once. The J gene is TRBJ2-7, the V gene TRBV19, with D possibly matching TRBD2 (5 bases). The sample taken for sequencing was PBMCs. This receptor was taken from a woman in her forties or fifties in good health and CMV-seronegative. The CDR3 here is CASRDGLSYEQYF. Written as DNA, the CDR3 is TGTGCCAGTAGGGACGGACTGTCCTACGAGCAGTACTTC.